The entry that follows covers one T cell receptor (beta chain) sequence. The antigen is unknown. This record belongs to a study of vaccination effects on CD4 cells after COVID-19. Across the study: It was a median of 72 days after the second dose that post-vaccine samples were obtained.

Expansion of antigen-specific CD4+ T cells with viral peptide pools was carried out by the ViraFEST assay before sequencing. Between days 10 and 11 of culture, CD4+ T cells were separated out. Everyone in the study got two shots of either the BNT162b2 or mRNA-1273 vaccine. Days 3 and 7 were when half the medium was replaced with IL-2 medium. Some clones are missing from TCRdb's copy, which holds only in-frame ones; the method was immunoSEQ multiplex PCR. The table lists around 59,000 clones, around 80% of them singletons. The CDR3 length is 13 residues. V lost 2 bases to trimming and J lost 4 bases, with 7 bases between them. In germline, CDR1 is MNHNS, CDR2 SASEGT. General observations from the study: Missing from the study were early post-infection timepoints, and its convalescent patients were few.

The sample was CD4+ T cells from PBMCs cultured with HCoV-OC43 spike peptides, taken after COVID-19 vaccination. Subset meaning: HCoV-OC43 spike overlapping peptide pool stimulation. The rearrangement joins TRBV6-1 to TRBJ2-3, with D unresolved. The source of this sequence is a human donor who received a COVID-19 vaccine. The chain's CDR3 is CASSETNADTQYF. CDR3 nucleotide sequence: TGTGCCAGCAGTGAAACTAACGCAGATACGCAGTATTTT.